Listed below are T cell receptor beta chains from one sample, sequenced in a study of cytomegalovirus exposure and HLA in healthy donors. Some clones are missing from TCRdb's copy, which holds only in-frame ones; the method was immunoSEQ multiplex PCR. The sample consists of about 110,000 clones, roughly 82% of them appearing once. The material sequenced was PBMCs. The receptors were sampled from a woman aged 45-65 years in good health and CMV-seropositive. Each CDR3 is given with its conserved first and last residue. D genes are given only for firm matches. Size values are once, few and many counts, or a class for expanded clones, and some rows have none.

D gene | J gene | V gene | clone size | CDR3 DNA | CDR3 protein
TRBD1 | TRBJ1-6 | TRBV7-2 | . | TGTGCCAGCAGCCCCGCCGGGACAGGGTTTAATTCACCCCTCCACTTT | CASSPAGTGFNSPLHF
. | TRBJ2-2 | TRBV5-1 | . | TGCGCCAGCACCCTGGGTAGGGGAATCGGCGGGGAGCTGTTTTTT | CASTLGRGIGGELFF
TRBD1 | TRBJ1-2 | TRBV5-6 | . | TGTGCCAGCAGCTATTCGACAGGGGGCTTTGGCTACACCTTC | CASSYSTGGFGYTF
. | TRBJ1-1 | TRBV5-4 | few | TGTGCCAGCCAGGGGAATCAGGGTACTGAAGCTTTCTTT | CASQGNQGTEAFF
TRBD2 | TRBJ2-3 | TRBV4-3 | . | TGCGCCAGCAGCCGGGGACTAGCGGGGGCAGATACGCAGTATTTT | CASSRGLAGADTQYF
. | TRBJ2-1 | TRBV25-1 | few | TGTGCCACCGAGGAGAGCTCCTACAATGAGCAGTTCTTC | CATEESSYNEQFF
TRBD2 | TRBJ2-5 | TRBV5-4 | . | TGTGCCAGCAGCTCGGTATTCGCGGGACTAGCGAAACAAGAGACCCAGTACTTC | CASSSVFAGLAKQETQYF
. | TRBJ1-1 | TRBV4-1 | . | TGCGCCAGCAGCCAAGCGGAGGTCAGCAGGTCTGAAGCTTTCTTT | CASSQAEVSRSEAFF
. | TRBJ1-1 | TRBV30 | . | TGTGCCTGGGACGGAGCGGCGGACACTGAAGCTTTCTTT | CAWDGAADTEAFF
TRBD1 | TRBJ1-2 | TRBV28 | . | TGTGCCAGCAGCTCCACAGGGGTTATGGGGTCCTATGGCTACACCTTC | CASSSTGVMGSYGYTF
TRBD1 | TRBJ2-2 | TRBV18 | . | TGTGCCAGCTCACCTCCTACAGGGGACACCGGGGAGCTGTTTTTT | CASSPPTGDTGELFF
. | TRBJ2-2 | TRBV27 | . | TGTGCCAGCAGTTCCGGGCTAGCCAATTTTCGGGAGCTGTTTTTT | CASSSGLANFRELFF